One and the same sample provided the 27 T cell receptor beta chains below, sequenced in a study of T cell repertoires in cytomegalovirus infection. TCRdb independently ran MiXCR on the reads; one entry per CDR3 protein. The table shows about 490,000 distinct CDR3 sequences, with approximately 26% occurring only once. Specimen: PBMCs. The source is a human donor in good health (CMV status not recorded). Some clones in this sample may be carry-over from other donors' samples.

The CDR3 here is CASSFSSTMNTEAFF. CDR3 bases: TGTGCCAGCAGTTTCAGCTCAACCATGAACACTGAAGCTTTCTTT. The chain links TRBV28 to TRBJ1-1; D gene ambiguous. Germline assignment: CDR1 MDHEN and CDR2 SYDVKM. This CDR3 has 15 residues. The ends were cut back, 3 bases at V and 0 bases at J, with 11 bases in the middle.

The chain couples TRBV4-1 to TRBJ1-4; no firm D call. V dropped 0 bases and J dropped 0 bases, with 8 bases sitting between them. Germline V gene sequence: CDR1 MGHRA, CDR2 YSYEKL. The length of the CDR3 is 16 residues. CDR3 sequence reads: CASSQEVGATNEKLFF. The CDR3 nucleotides are TGCGCCAGCAGCCAAGAAGTAGGTGCAACTAATGAAAAACTGTTTTTT.

This clonotype showed up just a few times. This chain links TRBV12-5 with TRBJ1-5; possibly TRBD1 for D (6 bases). The CDR3 totals 18 residues. Germline lookup yields CDR1 LGHNT and CDR2 FRNRAP. V lost 2 bases to trimming and J lost 0 bases, with 17 bases between them. The DNA of the CDR3 is TGTGCTAGTGGTTTGTCCCTTCAGGGGTCCCTTAGCAATCAGCCCCAGCATTTT. Its protein product is CASGLSLQGSLSNQPQHF.

This clonotype was seen only a few times. This rearrangement joins TRBV7-9 to TRBJ2-5, with 7 nucleotides matching TRBD1. This CDR3 is built from 16 residues. The V gene end was trimmed by 3 bases and the J gene end by 4 bases; junction bases not matched to a gene: 11. Germline V lookup: CDR1 SEHNR, CDR2 FQNEAQ (reference sequence). DNA of the CDR3: TGTGCCAGCAGCTTTTCTACAGGGGCGATGCGAGAGACCCAGTACTTC. Translation: CASSFSTGAMRETQYF.

This clonotype has ten or more counts. The V gene is TRBV7-6, the J gene TRBJ2-5, with D unresolved. Germline V CDR1 and CDR2: SGHVS, FNYEAQ. Trimming took off 2 bases at V and 5 bases at J, with 12 bases between the two ends. The length of the CDR3 is 14 residues. Here the CDR3 reads CASSLITMDETQYF. The CDR3 nucleotides are TGTGCCAGCAGCTTAATCACAATGGACGAGACCCAGTACTTC.

The sample holds one count of this clonotype. A much larger clonotype is one base distant, so this may be a read error. Because the CDR3 is missing its conserved closing phenylalanine or tryptophan, this is likely a read error. This chain connects TRBV7-2 to TRBJ2-5; D might be TRBD2 (6 bases). The CDR3 is made up of 18 amino acids. The V end lost 5 bases, the J end lost 0 bases, and 22 bases lay between the germline ends. Germline V gene lookup returns CDR1 SGHTA and CDR2 FQGNSA. The CDR3 bases are TGTGCCAGCAGCGCGGGAAGAAATAGCGGACGGTACCAAGAGACCCAGTACTCC. Translated: CASSAGRNSGRYQETQYS.

This rearrangement joins TRBV5-6 to TRBJ2-5; D gene uncertain. Germline lookup yields CDR1 SGHDT and CDR2 YYEEEE. The V end was cut by 0 bases, the J end by 1 base, with 13 bases between. CDR3 length: 16 residues. The CDR3 here is CASSLAVSLPQETQYF. The DNA for the CDR3 is TGTGCCAGCAGCTTGGCCGTGTCGTTACCCCAAGAGACCCAGTACTTC.

The V and J genes are TRBV4-1 and TRBJ2-3; D is perhaps TRBD1 or TRBD2 (5 bases each). Germline V lookup: CDR1 MGHRA, CDR2 YSYEKL. Trimming pared 3 bases from V and 4 bases from J, leaving 20 bases between. This CDR3 has 17 amino acids. This chain's CDR3 is CASSHPPGDPRADTQYF. The CDR3 DNA follows: TGCGCCAGCAGCCACCCCCCCGGGGACCCTCGAGCAGATACGCAGTATTTT.

This clonotype was detected many times. This chain joins TRBV7-3 and TRBJ1-2; no definite D call. Germline V gives CDR1 SGHTA, CDR2 FQGTGA. The CDR3 has 13 amino acids. The V gene lost 2 bases and the J gene lost 2 bases, with 6 bases spanning the gap. The chain's CDR3 is CASSLGPNYGYTF. The CDR3 coding sequence is TGTGCCAGCAGCTTAGGCCCGAACTATGGCTACACCTTC. The full variable domain, its missing parts supplied by reference TRBV7-3 and TRBJ1-2, is GAGVSQTPSNKVTEKGKYVELRCDPISGHTALYWYRQSLGQGPEFLIYFQGTGAADDSGLPNDRFFAVRPEGSVSTLKIQRTERGDSAVYLCASSLGPNYGYTFGSGTRLTVV.

This sequence joins TRBV20-1 and TRBJ2-7; maybe TRBD2 (5 bases). The germline V and J ends were trimmed by 0 bases and 3 bases, with 12 bases remaining between them. There are 14 residues in the CDR3. CDR1 is DFQATT and CDR2 is SNEGSKA in the germline V gene (reference sequence). The CDR3 nucleotides are TGCAGTGCTAGAGATTCCCGGGCGGGCTACGAGCAGTACGTC. Translated: CSARDSRAGYEQYV.

The chain recombines TRBV12-3 or TRBV12-4 with TRBJ2-2, with 8 bases matching TRBD2. The CDR3 is 13 residues long. The J segment lost 5 bases and the V segment lost 7 bases, leaving 3 bases of the junction unmatched. The DNA of the CDR3 is TGTGCCAGCATTACGGGAGGGACCGGGGAGCTGTTTTTT. Protein sequence: CASITGGTGELFF.

The rearrangement joins TRBV28 to TRBJ2-7; 7 positions agree with TRBD1. From germline, CDR1 is MDHEN and CDR2 SYDVKM. Trimming took 5 bases from V and 0 from J; bases not matched to a gene: 10. CDR3 size: 16 residues. The DNA for the CDR3 is TGTGCCAGCAGTGGAGACGGACAGGTGCCCTCCTACGAGCAGTACTTC. This codes for CASSGDGQVPSYEQYF. Variable domain in full (rest from reference TRBV28 and TRBJ2-7): DVKVTQSSRYLVKRTGEKVFLECVQDMDHENMFWYRQDPGLGLRLIYFSYDVKMKEKGDIPEGYSVSREKKERFSLILESASTNQTSMYLCASSGDGQVPSYEQYFGPGTRLTVT.

This clonotype came up a few times. This CDR3 reads CASSYDRRNTGELFF. The DNA for the CDR3 is TGTGCCAGCAGTTATGACAGGCGTAACACCGGGGAGCTGTTTTTT. V is TRBV28 and J is TRBJ2-2; D perhaps matches TRBD1 (6 bases). Trimming stripped 4 bases from V and 2 bases from J, with 11 bases between. Looked up from germline, CDR1 is MDHEN and CDR2 is SYDVKM. This CDR3 spans 15 amino acids.

There are many counts of this clonotype. The chain links TRBV7-6 to TRBJ2-2, with a possible D match to TRBD1 (6 bases). From germline, CDR1 is SGHVS and CDR2 FNYEAQ. V was clipped by 5 bases and J by 0 bases, with 10 bases between them. The CDR3 contains 15 residues. CDR3 sequence (DNA): TGTGCCAGCAGCCCCAGGGGCGCGAACACCGGGGAGCTGTTTTTT. Translation gives CASSPRGANTGELFF.

The genes are TRBV6-5 and TRBJ2-1; no definite D call. Trimming removed 0 bases from V and 6 bases from J, with 9 bases in between. From germline, CDR1 is MNHEY and CDR2 SVGAGI. The CDR3 loop spans 14 amino acids. The CDR3 DNA reads as TGTGCCAGCAGTTACTCCGCCCCGCCCAATGAGCAGTTCTTC. This sequence encodes CASSYSAPPNEQFF.

This clonotype was counted a few times. J is TRBJ2-2 and V is TRBV27, with TRBD2 identical over 7 bases. This CDR3 region has 16 residues. Germline CDR1 is MNHEY and CDR2 is SMNVEV (reference sequence). With 6 bases clipped from V and 2 bases from J, the junction kept 9 bases outside the gene matches. The CDR3 region is CASSFASGSNTGELFF. As DNA, the CDR3 is TGTGCCAGCAGCTTCGCTAGCGGTAGTAACACCGGGGAGCTGTTTTTT.

This chain joins TRBV28 and TRBJ1-2; 8 nucleotides line up with TRBD1. Germline lookup yields CDR1 MDHEN and CDR2 SYDVKM. The CDR3 loop spans 14 amino acids. Trimming took 10 bases from V and 2 from J; bases not matched to a gene: 9. CDR3 sequence reads: CATYPGQVNYGYTF. Here the CDR3 DNA reads TGTGCCACCTATCCGGGACAGGTGAACTATGGCTACACCTTC.

This clonotype was counted a few times. V usage is TRBV7-9 and J usage is TRBJ2-3, with D maybe TRBD1 (6 bases). The CDR3 is 15 amino acids. Germline loops: CDR1 SEHNR, CDR2 FQNEAQ (reference sequence). V lost 6 bases and J lost 4, with 17 bases in between. CDR3: CASSRGAQGPDTQYF. CDR3 coding DNA: TGTGCCAGCAGTCGGGGCGCTCAGGGGCCAGATACGCAGTATTTT.

This clonotype was detected only a few times. The chain is built from TRBV5-6 and TRBJ2-3; D is unclear. This CDR3 has 13 residues. V lost 4 bases to trimming and J lost 0 bases, with 6 bases between them. CDR1 SGHDT and CDR2 YYEEEE come from the germline V gene. CDR3 loop: CASSRYSTDTQYF. The CDR3 DNA reads as TGTGCCAGCAGCCGGTATAGCACAGATACGCAGTATTTT.

The chain recombines TRBV6-1 with TRBJ1-1, with D maybe TRBD1 (5 bases). Trimming removed 6 bases from V and 4 bases from J, with 15 bases in between. The CDR3 is 14 residues long. The germline gives CDR1 MNHNS, CDR2 SASEGT. This CDR3 reads CASSTIREGTEAFF. CDR3 nucleotides: TGTGCCAGCAGCACCATCAGGGAAGGCACTGAAGCTTTCTTT.

Points on this clonotype: The junction departs from germline at one end; a sequencing error may be responsible. This chain connects TRBV7-6 to TRBJ2-3, with no clear D. The CDR3 sequence is 13 residues long. Germline values: CDR1 SGHVS, CDR2 FNYEAQ. The CDR3 spells CTSSLGSTDTQYF. CDR3 sequence (DNA): TGTACCAGCAGCTTAGGGAGCACAGATACGCAGTATTTT.

In this sample, this clonotype turned up many times. The gene calls are TRBV7-3 and TRBJ1-1, with D unclear. This CDR3 has 16 residues. V dropped 2 bases and J dropped 2 bases, with 15 bases sitting between them. In germline, CDR1 is SGHTA, CDR2 FQGTGA. As DNA, the CDR3 is TGTGCCAGCAGCTTATACCCCGGCACCCCCAACACTGAAGCTTTCTTT. This gives the protein CASSLYPGTPNTEAFF.

This clonotype showed up many times. The chain is built from TRBV7-8 and TRBJ2-2; possibly TRBD1 or TRBD2 for D (5 bases each). CDR1 SGHVS and CDR2 FQNEAQ come from the germline V gene. Trimming stripped 1 base from V and 8 bases from J, with 17 bases between. The CDR3 has 16 amino acids. The CDR3 DNA reads as TGTGCCAGCAGCTTAGTCGGGACCGCTTCGGGTGGGGAGCTGTTTTTT. Encoded protein: CASSLVGTASGGELFF.

This clonotype has only one observation. This chain's CDR3 is CASSNVVRTSGYNEQFF. CDR3 bases: TGTGCCAGCAGTAATGTAGTGAGGACTAGCGGCTACAATGAGCAGTTCTTC. V usage is TRBV28 and J usage is TRBJ2-1, with TRBD2 matching 10 bases. J gave up 3 bases and V 5 bases, and 10 bases lay outside the gene matches. From germline, CDR1 is MDHEN and CDR2 SYDVKM. This CDR3 has 17 amino acids.

V and J are TRBV25-1 and TRBJ2-7, with 9 bases that match TRBD1. Germline V gene lookup returns CDR1 MGHDK and CDR2 SYGVNS. The CDR3 length is 15 residues. After removal of 1 base from V and 4 bases from J, the junction contained 5 bases not matched to a gene. The CDR3 sequence: CASSESGTGSYEQYF. The CDR3 DNA reads as TGTGCCAGCAGTGAATCAGGGACAGGGAGTTACGAGCAGTACTTC.

This clonotype has only a few counts. V usage is TRBV25-1 and J usage is TRBJ1-1; D remains ambiguous. CDR1 MGHDK and CDR2 SYGVNS come from the germline V gene. CDR3 size: 14 residues. Trimming removed 3 bases from V and 1 base from J, with 9 bases in between. CDR3 bases: TGTGCCAGCAGTGAGGGGAGGAGGAACACTGAAGCTTTCTTT. This codes for CASSEGRRNTEAFF.

In its sample, this clonotype was seen a few times. The chain joins TRBV6-6 to TRBJ2-2, with 9 positions matching TRBD2. In germline, CDR1 is MNHNY, CDR2 SVGAGI (reference sequence). Trimming at V came to 5 bases and at J to 1 base, leaving 2 bases not matched to a gene. The CDR3 extends over 15 amino acids. The CDR3 sequence is CASSKLAGNTGELFF. As DNA, the CDR3 is TGTGCCAGCAGTAAACTAGCGGGGAACACCGGGGAGCTGTTTTTT.